Shown below are 27 T cell receptor beta chains from a single sample sequenced in a study of cytomegalovirus exposure and HLA in healthy donors. Vbeta (60) and Jbeta (13) primers were used in the PCR. Here immunoSEQ multiplex PCR was the method, and the copy in TCRdb shows in-frame clones only, minus some. The sample lists 150,000 to 200,000 clones; roughly 80% were seen once. What was sequenced was PBMCs. These receptors originate from a young man in good health and CMV-seronegative.

The chain carries TRBV11-1 and TRBJ2-5, with 9 bases matching TRBD1. The end of the DNA fits TRBJ2-7 better, so the J call may be wrong. The CDR3 is 15 residues long. Germline V gene lookup returns CDR1 SGHAT and CDR2 FQDESV (reference sequence). CDR3 nucleotide sequence: TGTGCCAGCAGCCGTAGGGGACAGGGCTCCTACGAGCAGTACTTC. It yields the protein CASSRRGQGSYEQYF.

The count of this clone is one. The V gene is TRBV4-1, the J gene TRBJ2-1, with D possibly being TRBD2 (7 bases). There are 15 residues in the CDR3. Trimming shortened V by 0 bases and J by 8 bases, and 14 bases separated the two germline ends. Germline CDR1 is MGHRA and CDR2 is YSYEKL. CDR3 coding DNA: TGCGCCAGCAGCCAAGATCTACGGGGGGCTGATGAGCAGTTCTTC. The encoded protein is CASSQDLRGADEQFF.

Concerning this clone: At one end the junction does not follow the germline gene, possibly because of a read error. The chain recombines TRBV7-9 with TRBJ1-2, with a tentative D call TRBD1 (6 bases). CDR1 is SEHNR and CDR2 is FQNEAQ in the germline V gene (reference sequence). The length of the CDR3 is 14 residues. As DNA, the CDR3 is TGTTCCAGCAGCTTACCGGGGAGGGGGGGTGGCTACACCTTC. Encoded protein: CSSSLPGRGGGYTF.

V and J are TRBV10-3 and TRBJ2-1; D might be TRBD2 (6 bases). This CDR3 region has 11 residues. V lost 4 bases to trimming and J lost 8 bases, with 6 bases between them. CDR1 and CDR2 from the germline V gene are ENHRY and SYGVKD. CDR3 nucleotide sequence: TGTGCCATCAGTGGGGAGGATGAGCAGTTCTTC. It yields the protein CAISGEDEQFF.

The chain employs TRBV9 and TRBJ1-1; 10 bases are a match to TRBD1. Trimming cost V 3 bases and J 4 bases; bases outside gene matches: 6. This CDR3 is 15 amino acids long. Germline V CDR1 and CDR2: SGDLS, YYNGEE. The CDR3 loop reads CASSAGDRGVTEAFF. The DNA for the CDR3 is TGTGCCAGCAGCGCTGGGGACAGGGGTGTCACTGAAGCTTTCTTT.

The gene calls are TRBV7-2 and TRBJ1-1; perhaps TRBD1 as D (6 bases). V dropped 5 bases and J dropped 0 bases, with 19 bases sitting between them. Germline V gene sequence: CDR1 SGHTA, CDR2 FQGNSA. The length of the CDR3 is 17 residues. Written as DNA, the CDR3 is TGTGCCAGCAGCCCCCACCGGGGGGCGGTTTTGAACACTGAAGCTTTCTTT. It encodes CASSPHRGAVLNTEAFF.

The chain carries TRBV7-3 and TRBJ1-1, with D uncertain. The CDR3 contains 15 residues. Looked up from germline, CDR1 is SGHTA and CDR2 is FQGTGA. Trimming took 3 bases from V and 0 from J, leaving 11 bases between them. The CDR3 region is CASSFGPGMNTEAFF. Here the CDR3 DNA reads TGTGCCAGCAGCTTCGGTCCGGGGATGAACACTGAAGCTTTCTTT.

The chain has TRBV18 and TRBJ1-1; 9 nucleotides line up with TRBD1. Per the germline V gene, CDR1 is KGHSH and CDR2 is LQKENI. The CDR3 extends over 13 amino acids. V shed 4 bases and J 4 bases; nucleotides not matched to a gene: 1. The CDR3: CASSQQGATEAFF. CDR3 nucleotide sequence: TGTGCCAGCTCACAACAGGGGGCCACTGAAGCTTTCTTT.

The chain uses TRBV25-1 and TRBJ1-4; D unclear. This CDR3 is 14 amino acids long. V gave up 4 bases and J gave up 10 bases, with 16 bases separating them. Per the germline V gene, CDR1 is MGHDK and CDR2 is SYGVNS. This chain's CDR3 is CASSGSGSLGKLFF. The CDR3 DNA reads as TGTGCCAGCAGTGGATCTGGATCCCTAGGAAAACTGTTTTTT. The variable domain in full, completed from reference TRBV25-1 and TRBJ1-4, reads EADIYQTPRYLVIGTGKKITLECSQTMGHDKMYWYQQDPGMELHLIHYSYGVNSTEKGDLSSESTVSRIRTEHFPLTLESARPSHTSQYLCASSGSGSLGKLFFGSGTQLSVL.

The chain combines TRBV11-3 with TRBJ2-2; 7 bases agree with TRBD2. The J segment lost 4 bases and the V segment lost 2 bases, leaving 7 bases of the junction unmatched. Germline V gene sequence: CDR1 SGHNT, CDR2 YENEEA. The CDR3 has 16 amino acids. CDR3 nucleotide sequence: TGTGCCAGCAGCTTATTGGGGAGGGCCGCCACCGGGGAGCTGTTTTTT. Translating it yields CASSLLGRAATGELFF.

V and J are TRBV5-1 and TRBJ1-4; 8 positions match TRBD1. The ends lost 3 bases at V and 6 bases at J; junction bases unmatched: 4. The CDR3 extends over 14 amino acids. CDR1 SGHRS and CDR2 YFSETQ come from the germline V gene. DNA for the CDR3: TGCGCCAGCAGCTCATACAGGGGGGATGAAAAACTGTTTTTT. Its protein product is CASSSYRGDEKLFF. The whole variable domain, filled in from reference TRBV5-1 and TRBJ1-4, reads KAGVTQTPRYLIKTRGQQVTLSCSPISGHRSVSWYQQTPGQGLQFLFEYFSETQRNKGNFPGRFSGRQFSNSRSEMNVSTLELGDSALYLCASSSYRGDEKLFFGSGTQLSVL.

This chain connects TRBV7-6 to TRBJ1-1, with D maybe TRBD1 (5 bases). V lost 8 bases and J lost 5, with 24 bases in between. Per germline, CDR1 SGHVS and CDR2 FNYEAQ. There are 16 residues in the CDR3. The CDR3 DNA sequence: TGTGCCAGCTTTAAGGAGGGGTTGGAGGCAGGAACTGAAGCTTTCTTT. Translation: CASFKEGLEAGTEAFF.

The chain joins TRBV5-4 to TRBJ1-1; D may be TRBD1 (5 bases). The V end was cut by 4 bases, the J end by 6 bases, with 13 bases between. Per the germline V gene, CDR1 is SGHNT and CDR2 is YYREEE (reference sequence). This CDR3 is 13 amino acids long. CDR3 nucleotide sequence: TGTGCCAGCAGCCCCGACAGCGCCCCTGAAGCTTTCTTT. It translates to CASSPDSAPEAFF.

The chain links TRBV7-3 to TRBJ2-7; D possibly corresponds to TRBD2 (5 bases). The CDR3 extends over 16 amino acids. V was shortened by 1 base and J by 0 bases, with 13 bases between the two germline ends. Germline V gene sequence: CDR1 SGHTA, CDR2 FQGTGA. In DNA form, the CDR3 reads TGTGCCAGCAGCTTAATGGACTCCTCATACTCCTACGAGCAGTACTTC. As protein: CASSLMDSSYSYEQYF.

V gene TRBV6-1 combines with J gene TRBJ1-1; 7 bases are shared with TRBD1. Germline assignment: CDR1 MNHNS and CDR2 SASEGT. J lost 6 bases, V lost 5 bases, and 9 bases had no gene match. This CDR3 region has 14 residues. CDR3 residues: CASSLTGEDAEAFF. CDR3 DNA: TGTGCCAGCAGTTTAACAGGGGAAGACGCTGAAGCTTTCTTT.

V gene TRBV6-5 combines with J gene TRBJ2-1, with 9 nucleotides matching TRBD2. The V gene's germline CDR1 is MNHEY and CDR2 SVGAGI. After removal of 0 bases from V and 7 bases from J, the junction contained 7 bases not matched to a gene. The CDR3 is 16 amino acids. The DNA for the CDR3 is TGTGCCAGCAGTTACTCGAGGACTAGCGCTAAAAATGAGCAGTTCTTC. This codes for CASSYSRTSAKNEQFF.

The rearrangement links TRBV6-5 to TRBJ2-1; D not resolved. Trimming took off 2 bases at V and 9 bases at J, with 8 bases between the two ends. In germline, CDR1 is MNHEY, CDR2 SVGAGI. This CDR3 is 12 amino acids long. The CDR3 sequence is CASSYDWVEQFF. CDR3 in DNA: TGTGCCAGCAGTTACGACTGGGTTGAGCAGTTCTTC.

CDR3 bases: TGTGCCAGCAGTGAAGGGACTCCCGGCGCCGGGTGGTCTAAGAACACTGAAGCTTTCTTT. Translating gives CASSEGTPGAGWSKNTEAFF. This sequence joins TRBV2 and TRBJ1-1; D unresolved. CDR3 length: 20 amino acids. V was cut by 1 base and J by 1 base, with 25 bases left in between. The germline V gene has CDR1 SNHLY and CDR2 FYNNEI.

The CDR3 loop is CASSWGQGQEKLFF. CDR3 bases: TGTGCCAGCAGCTGGGGGCAGGGGCAGGAAAAACTGTTTTTT. The rearrangement joins TRBV5-5 to TRBJ1-4, with D possibly TRBD1 on 6 matching bases. This CDR3 has 14 residues. CDR1 and CDR2 from the germline V gene are SGHKS and YYEKEE (reference sequence). The V end was cut by 3 bases, the J end by 8 bases, with 14 bases between.

The genes are TRBV5-6 and TRBJ2-1; 9 bases fit TRBD1. Germline trimming cut 6 bases from V and 9 bases from J; bases unmatched to any gene: 10. This CDR3 region has 14 residues. Per the germline V gene, CDR1 is SGHDT and CDR2 is YYEEEE. The CDR3 coding sequence is TGTGCCAGCACCCCCGGGACAGGGCTTTTTGAGCAGTTCTTC. It is translated as CASTPGTGLFEQFF.

The chain couples TRBV19 to TRBJ1-2; D is perhaps TRBD1 (6 bases). The germline CDR1 and CDR2 sequences are LNHDA and SQIVND (reference sequence). The CDR3 loop spans 13 amino acids. Trimming took 6 bases from V and 3 from J, leaving 11 bases between them. The CDR3 loop reads CASSRQDDYGYTF. The CDR3 DNA is TGTGCCAGTAGCCGACAGGACGACTATGGCTACACCTTC.

The chain employs TRBV6-6 and TRBJ1-1; tentative D call: TRBD1 (6 bases). Germline V gives CDR1 MNHNY, CDR2 SVGAGI (reference sequence). CDR3 length: 13 residues. Between the trimmed V and J ends, which lost 11 bases and 1 base, there was a span of 14 bases. CDR3 in DNA: TGTGCCGAAACCCAGGACAGGAACACTGAAGCTTTCTTT. It yields the protein CAETQDRNTEAFF.

The chain joins TRBV6-5 to TRBJ2-2, with TRBD1 matching 12 bases. J lost 7 bases, V lost 7 bases, and 7 bases had no gene match. Germline lookup yields CDR1 MNHEY and CDR2 SVGAGI. The CDR3 has 15 amino acids. The CDR3 region has the DNA TGTGCCAGCAAGGGACAGGGGGCTCTGGGCGGGGAGCTGTTTTTT. Translation: CASKGQGALGGELFF.

J is TRBJ2-7 and V is TRBV7-8, with TRBD2 as a possible D gene (5 bases). This CDR3 spans 16 amino acids. V lost 8 bases and J lost 3, with 23 bases in between. CDR1 is SGHVS, CDR2 FQNEAQ, per germline. The CDR3 loop is CASGILYEEDRYEQYF. For the CDR3, the DNA is TGTGCCAGCGGCATACTCTATGAGGAGGACCGCTACGAGCAGTACTTC.

This rearrangement joins TRBV25-1 to TRBJ1-1, with TRBD1 matching 8 bases. The V gene's germline CDR1 is MGHDK and CDR2 SYGVNS. This CDR3 is built from 14 residues. V shed 6 bases, J shed 3 bases, and the junction held 6 bases outside the gene matches. CDR3 protein: CASSIRGLDTEAFF. CDR3 sequence (DNA): TGTGCCAGCAGCATCAGGGGGCTCGACACTGAAGCTTTCTTT.

V is TRBV14 and J is TRBJ2-5; 15 bases agree with TRBD2. Gene TRBJ2-7 matches the end of the DNA better, so the J call may be wrong. From germline, CDR1 is SGHDN and CDR2 FVKESK. There are 15 residues in the CDR3. CDR3 protein: CASSRGLAGGGEQYF. CDR3 nucleotide sequence: TGTGCCAGCAGCCGGGGACTAGCGGGAGGCGGCGAGCAGTACTTC.

The rearrangement links TRBV11-2 to TRBJ2-7; D gene unclear. Germline lookup yields CDR1 SGHAT and CDR2 FQNNGV. V was clipped by 1 base and J by 3 bases, with 7 bases between them. This CDR3 is built from 13 residues. In DNA, the CDR3 is TGTGCCAGCAGCTTAGCATCGGGCTACGAGCAGTACTTC. Its translation: CASSLASGYEQYF.